This TCR beta chain was recorded in a study of CD8 T cells in Susac syndrome. Study results and caveats: Regarding the TCR sequencing and HLA analysis, the study admitted that a relatively small number of individuals were involved.

The RNA, about 0.45 to 1 ug, was put through reverse transcription using random hexamers. Using its own MiXCR run on the immunoSEQ multiplex PCR reads, TCRdb lists one record per CDR3 protein. Here the sample spans approximately 71,000 distinct CDR3 sequences, over 95% being singletons. The CDR3 runs 12 residues. Germline-derived CDR1 and CDR2 are SQVTM and ANQGSEA. V was trimmed by 3 bases and J by 8 bases, leaving 13 bases between them. As regards this clonotype: Its antigen is not known.

The chain is built from TRBV29-1 and TRBJ1-2, with D possibly TRBD1 on 5 matching bases. The receptor comes from a human donor with multiple sclerosis. The sequencing sample was made of CD4+ T cells from PBMCs. As DNA, the CDR3 is TGCAGCGTTGAGAGGGACCACGGGGGCTACACCTTC. It yields the protein CSVERDHGGYTF.